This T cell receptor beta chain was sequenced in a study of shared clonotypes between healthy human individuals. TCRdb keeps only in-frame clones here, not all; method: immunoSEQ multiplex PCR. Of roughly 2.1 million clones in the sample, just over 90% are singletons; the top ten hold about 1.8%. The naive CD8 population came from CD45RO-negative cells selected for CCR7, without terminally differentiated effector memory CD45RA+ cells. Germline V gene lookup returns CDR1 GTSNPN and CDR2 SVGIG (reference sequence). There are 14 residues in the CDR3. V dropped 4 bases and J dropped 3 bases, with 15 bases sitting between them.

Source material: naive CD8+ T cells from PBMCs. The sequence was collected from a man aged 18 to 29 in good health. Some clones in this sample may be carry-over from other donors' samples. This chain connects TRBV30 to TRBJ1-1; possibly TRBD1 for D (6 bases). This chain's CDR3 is CAWIPRQEYTEAFF. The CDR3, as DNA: TGTGCCTGGATCCCAAGACAGGAGTACACTGAAGCTTTCTTT. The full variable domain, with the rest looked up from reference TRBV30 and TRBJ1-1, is SQTIHQWPATLVQPVGSPLSLECTVEGTSNPNLYWYRQAAGRGLQLLFYSVGIGQISSEVPQNLSASRPQDRQFILSSKKLLLSDSGFYLCAWIPRQEYTEAFFGQGTRLTVV.